This TCR beta chain was identified during a study of blood T cells in healthy people across ages. Whole-study findings and limits: Not knowing donor CMV status may have confounded expanded clonotype changes.

Isolating PBMCs gave at least 7 million of these cells per sample. A minimum of 5.5 micrograms of total RNA was extracted per sample. Concerning this clonotype: The antigen is unknown. The junction shows a germline mismatch at one end, possibly a read error.

PCR was performed a second time for roughly 7 to 12 cycles using a sample-barcoded 5' primer and a J-beta primer mix. Unique molecular identifiers of 12 random nucleotides labeled each cDNA. TCRdb re-called the 5' RACE reads through MiXCR, storing one row per CDR3 protein. The sample shows around 750,000 distinct CDR3 sequences, about 55% of them seen only once. In germline, CDR1 is SNHLY, CDR2 FYNNEI. CDR3 size: 12 residues. The sequencing input was blood. The receptor comes from a man older than 75 in good health. The chain has TRBV2 and TRBJ1-2; D is uncertain. This CDR3 reads CAAPEDPYGYTF. In DNA form, the CDR3 reads TGCGCCGCACCGGAAGACCCCTATGGCTACACCTTC.